This T cell receptor (beta chain) was identified in a study of blood T cell repertoires in COVID-19. Study in general: PBMCs, B-cell-depleted T cells, or T cells were the source of the cDNA or gDNA that made up the material.

Method: immunoSEQ multiplex PCR; TCRdb's copy keeps in-frame clones and lacks some. The sample has around 170,000 clones, roughly 85% seen once. The clonotype comes from a young woman who had recovered from COVID-19. The sample consisted of PBMCs or T cells enriched from blood (not recorded which).

CDR3 protein: CASSPRTGIGTGELFF. For the CDR3, the DNA is TGTGCCAGCAGCCCCCGGACAGGGATAGGCACCGGGGAGCTGTTTTTT. V gene TRBV4-2 combines with J gene TRBJ2-2; 8 bases are a match to TRBD1. The length of the CDR3 is 16 residues. Germline CDR1 is LGHNA and CDR2 is YNFKEQ. V trimming: 4 bases; J trimming: 4 bases; junction bases outside the gene matches: 8.